One T cell receptor (beta chain) is described in this entry. The entry originates in a study of shared clonotypes between healthy human individuals. Across the whole study: For every donor, three CD4 naive, three CD4 memory, two CD8 naive and one CD8 memory plates were used.

After removal of 5 bases from V and 6 bases from J, the junction contained 9 bases not matched to a gene. The CDR3 loop spans 15 amino acids. From germline, CDR1 is SGHVS and CDR2 FNYEAQ. Researchers divided each subset's genomic DNA evenly across several immunoSEQ plates. Using immunoSEQ multiplex PCR, the repertoire was profiled, and TCRdb retains in-frame clones only, with some absent. The sample has 850,000 to 1,200,000 clones, about 76% seen once. The receptor was isolated from a man younger than 35 in good health. This rearrangement joins TRBV7-6 to TRBJ2-1, with 8 bases that match TRBD2. The specimen was memory CD4+ T cells sorted from blood. The sample's subset: CD45RA-negative fraction. In nucleotides, the CDR3 is TGTGCCAGCAGCAGAGCGGGAGTGGAGACCAATGAGCAGTTCTTC. Translation: CASSRAGVETNEQFF. The full variable domain, its missing parts supplied by reference TRBV7-6 and TRBJ2-1, is GAGVSQSPRYKVTKRGQDVALRCDPISGHVSLYWYRQALGQGPEFLTYFNYEAQQDKSGLPNDRFSAERPEGSISTLTIQRTEQRDSAMYRCASSRAGVETNEQFFGPGTRLTVL.